This T cell receptor beta chain was sequenced for a study of T cell changes during pregnancy in multiple sclerosis. TCRdb's table, derived via immunoSEQ multiplex PCR, lists solely in-frame clones and lacks some. This sample has about 41,000 clones, with about 88% found just once. Germline values: CDR1 LGHNA, CDR2 YSLEER. This CDR3 is 15 amino acids long. V lost 1 base and J 0 bases, leaving 9 bases between the germline ends. The chain has TRBV4-3 and TRBJ1-1; D perhaps matches TRBD1 (5 bases). This clonotype was obtained from a female donor with multiple sclerosis, enrolled in a pregnancy study. Sample: CD4+ T cells from peripheral blood mononuclear cells, taken in the first trimester of pregnancy. CDR3 residues: CASSQGKGVNTEAFF. The CDR3 DNA is TGCGCCAGCAGCCAAGGGAAAGGGGTGAACACTGAAGCTTTCTTT.